These 14 T cell receptor beta chains were sequenced from one sample in a study of blood T cell repertoires in COVID-19. Assay: immunoSEQ multiplex PCR; the TCRdb copy retains only in-frame clones and omits some. Here the sample spans around 100,000 clones, approximately 86% being singletons. Material for sequencing was peripheral blood. The receptors were gathered from an elderly man with acute or convalescent COVID-19.

V usage is TRBV19 and J usage is TRBJ2-7, with D possibly TRBD2 on 5 matching bases. Trimming removed 3 bases from V and 5 bases from J, with 17 bases in between. Germline V gene sequence: CDR1 LNHDA, CDR2 SQIVND (reference sequence). The length of the CDR3 is 15 residues. This CDR3 reads CASSMGIREFDEQYF. CDR3 sequence (DNA): TGTGCCAGTAGTATGGGAATTAGGGAGTTCGACGAGCAGTACTTC.

This clone was seen only a few times. This sequence joins TRBV7-9 and TRBJ2-1; the D gene is possibly TRBD2 (5 bases). Germline V gene data show CDR1 as SEHNR and CDR2 as FQNEAQ (reference sequence). Between the trimmed V and J ends, which lost 2 bases and 0 bases, there was a span of 17 bases. This CDR3 has 18 amino acids. The CDR3 coding sequence is TGTGCCAGCAGCTTAAGAAACTGGCGGGCAAGCTCCTACAATGAGCAGTTCTTC. The encoded protein is CASSLRNWRASSYNEQFF. Together with reference TRBV7-9 and TRBJ2-1, the CDR3 gives the full variable domain: DTGVSQNPRHKITKRGQNVTFRCDPISEHNRLYWYRQTLGQGPEFLTYFQNEAQLEKSRLLSDRFSAERPKGSFSTLEIQRTEQGDSAMYLCASSLRNWRASSYNEQFFGPGTRLTVL.

This chain joins TRBV11-2 and TRBJ1-1; the match to TRBD1 covers 7 bases. V shed 3 bases and J 5 bases; nucleotides not matched to a gene: 6. Germline V gene lookup returns CDR1 SGHAT and CDR2 FQNNGV. The CDR3 totals 14 residues. The CDR3 loop is CASSFLGGSTEAFF. Here the CDR3 DNA reads TGTGCCAGCAGCTTTTTAGGGGGCTCGACTGAAGCTTTCTTT.

V gene TRBV27 combines with J gene TRBJ2-2, with D unclear. Germline loops: CDR1 MNHEY, CDR2 SMNVEV (reference sequence). The CDR3 spans 14 residues. V gave up 3 bases and J gave up 3 bases, with 8 bases separating them. The CDR3 region has the DNA TGTGCCAGCAGTTTTAACCTACACACCGGGGAGCTGTTTTTT. Its protein is CASSFNLHTGELFF.

The V call is TRBV4-3, the J call TRBJ1-2, with 8 bases matching TRBD1. The CDR3 spans 15 residues. Germline assignment: CDR1 LGHNA and CDR2 YSLEER. V was pared by 0 bases and J by 7 bases, with 7 bases of the junction left unmatched. This CDR3 is CASSQDTQGARGYTF. The CDR3 nucleotides read TGCGCCAGCAGCCAAGATACCCAGGGGGCCCGTGGCTACACCTTC.

This clone was counted only a few times. The CDR3 bases are TGTGCCAGCAGCCAGGGCAGAGGGTTTAATCAGCCCCAGCATTTT. Translation: CASSQGRGFNQPQHF. The V gene is TRBV16, the J gene TRBJ1-5; D gene uncertain. V gave up 3 bases and J gave up 4 bases, with 13 bases separating them. This CDR3 has 15 amino acids. CDR1 and CDR2 from the germline V gene are KGHSY and FQNENV.

The chain joins TRBV6-2 or TRBV6-3 to TRBJ2-1, with 7 bases that match TRBD2. J was trimmed by 15 bases and V by 5 bases; bases with no gene match: 19. Germline V gene lookup returns CDR1 MNHEY and CDR2 SVGEGT. The CDR3 totals 15 residues. The CDR3 loop reads CASSLRLAGFPQSFF. CDR3 sequence (DNA): TGTGCCAGCAGTCTACGACTAGCAGGGTTTCCCCAGTCGTTCTTC.

V usage is TRBV27 and J usage is TRBJ2-2; D is perhaps TRBD1 (5 bases). Germline CDR1 reads MNHEY; CDR2 reads SMNVEV (reference sequence). V lost 5 bases, J lost 5 bases, and 18 bases lay in between. The CDR3 length is 16 residues. The CDR3 nucleotides are TGTGCCAGCAGTCCCCCATCGACAGCCGGAACCGGGGAGCTGTTTTTT. As protein: CASSPPSTAGTGELFF.

The DNA for the CDR3 is TGTGCCAGCAGTCTACTAGCTGGAGATACGCAGTATTTT. Translating it yields CASSLLAGDTQYF. The genes are TRBV6-5 and TRBJ2-3; a possible D gene is TRBD2 (6 bases). There are 13 residues in the CDR3. Trimming stripped 5 bases from V and 5 bases from J, with 11 bases between. Germline CDR1 is MNHEY and CDR2 is SVGAGI.

This sequence joins TRBV6-5 and TRBJ2-1; 11 bases agree with TRBD2. V lost 7 bases and J lost 10; bases outside the gene matches: 9. The CDR3 runs 14 residues. Germline V gene lookup returns CDR1 MNHEY and CDR2 SVGAGI. The CDR3 loop is CASKLAGAGGEQFF. CDR3 in DNA: TGTGCCAGCAAACTAGCGGGGGCGGGAGGGGAGCAGTTCTTC.

V is TRBV6-2 or TRBV6-3 and J is TRBJ2-1; 9 positions match TRBD2. V was pared by 6 bases and J by 4 bases, with 10 bases of the junction left unmatched. The V gene's germline CDR1 is MNHEY and CDR2 SVGEGT. This CDR3 has 16 amino acids. The CDR3 reads CASSHLSGRRYNEQFF. The CDR3 DNA is TGTGCCAGCAGCCACCTGAGCGGGAGGAGATACAATGAGCAGTTCTTC.

The chain is built from TRBV19 and TRBJ2-3; TRBD1 matches at 9 bases. In germline, CDR1 is LNHDA, CDR2 SQIVND (reference sequence). The junction had 11 bases not matched to a gene; V was cut back by 5 bases and J by 5 bases. The CDR3 loop spans 16 amino acids. As DNA, the CDR3 is TGTGCCAGTAGTCCCGGGACAGGGTCTTTCGGAGATACGCAGTATTTT. This sequence encodes CASSPGTGSFGDTQYF.

The rearrangement joins TRBV5-1 to TRBJ1-2; unclear D gene. Germline V gene data show CDR1 as SGHRS and CDR2 as YFSETQ. The CDR3 totals 14 residues. The V and J ends lost 0 bases and 0 bases respectively, with 6 bases between them. The CDR3 sequence: CASSLEATNYGYTF. In DNA, the CDR3 is TGCGCCAGCAGCTTGGAAGCGACTAACTATGGCTACACCTTC.

This clone was seen a single time. The CDR3 reads CASSQSRIGRGRDGELFF. CDR3 bases: TGTGCCAGCAGCCAGAGCCGAATTGGTAGGGGGCGCGACGGGGAGCTGTTTTTT. This rearrangement joins TRBV14 to TRBJ2-2; 7 nucleotides match TRBD1. Losses at the gene ends were 3 bases for V and 7 bases for J; bases not matched to a gene: 17. The CDR3 spans 18 residues. Germline V gene lookup returns CDR1 SGHDN and CDR2 FVKESK.